This entry describes one TCR beta chain. This clonotype was recorded many times. The target of this receptor is not known. Nothing much larger sits one base from this clone, and base qualities are not available. CDR1 and CDR2 are drawn from the germline V gene: MNHEY, SVGAGI. The germline V end is reduced by 2 bases and the J end by 2 bases; junction bases left unmatched: 1. The CDR3 spans 15 residues, from the cysteine through the phenylalanine. Only the CDR3 region is kept as DNA, spanning 45 bases read in frame from base 1. The sample originates from a study of blood T cells in healthy people across ages (dated by TCRdb to the mid-2010s). Broadly, across the study: In model experiments, roughly one uniquely barcoded TCR beta cDNA molecule per two T cells was captured by template switching. For two donors (one aged 18 to 30 and one aged 80 or older), the study analyzed two additional independent replicas of 1 million unique cDNA reads from the same blood draw. To avoid experimental bias, donors of different ages were spread randomly across the sequencing lanes. Using deep sequencing normalized with unique cDNA molecular identifiers, the study measured how TCR beta repertoire diversity changes with age. Four age groups were formed from the donors: young (average approximately 15 years), middle-aged (around 41), aged (under 70) and long-lived (more than 75).

On the study overall, not on this receptor specifically: Because profiling used bulk unsorted PBMCs, naive and antigen-experienced compartments could not be compared conclusively. Compared with the aged group, the long-lived group had more naive CD4+ T cells, fewer expanded clones and increased TCR diversity, suggesting age selection. Observed TCR beta diversity per million T cells fell roughly linearly with age, and a significant reduction was already apparent by age around 40. Estimates of total diversity based on one million sequenced T cells were regarded as lower bounds and as underestimates. Because donor CMV infection status was unknown, age-related changes in expanded clonotypes were potentially confounded. The percentage of naive T cells measured by flow cytometry correlated strongly with observed TCR beta diversity.

The donors were 40 or so Caucasian individuals from Russia, aged roughly 6 to 100 years, who were systemically healthy. Around 10 milliliters of peripheral blood were collected from each donor into EDTA-treated Vacutainer tubes. PBMCs were isolated by Ficoll-Paque density-gradient centrifugation, with at least 6 million obtained per sample. Trizol reagent was used to extract total RNA from PBMCs, with at least 5.5 micrograms per sample. For every donor, flow cytometry on a PBMC aliquot measured the percentage of naive CD45RAhigh/CD27high T cells. The library was built by means of 5' RACE. This sample was sequenced with an Illumina HiSeq 2500. The second PCR ran for roughly 6 to 11 cycles and used a J-beta primer mix along with a sample-barcoded 5' primer. A unique molecular identifier was introduced onto each TCR beta cDNA molecule by a template-switch 5' adaptor carrying 12 random nucleotides. Each sample yielded at least 2.5 million CDR3-containing paired-end reads. All of the RNA was converted into first-strand cDNA using the Mint cDNA synthesis kit, with a TRBC-specific oligonucleotide serving as the primer. Following uracil-DNA glycosylase treatment, a first 18-cycle PCR with universal primers M1SS and BC2_uni_R was performed on all cDNA. Per the original workflow: For normalization, 1 million high-quality reads, each with a distinct molecular identifier, were randomly selected from each sample. Reads with shared molecular identifiers were discarded instead of being binned into consensus sequences. MiTCR, run with a Q25 quality threshold and the strictest error-elimination algorithm, handled CDR3 identification, clonotype clustering and error correction. A nonparametric unseen species model with Euler transformation was used to estimate a lower bound on total TCR beta diversity. Clones were called with MiXCR by TCRdb after fastp trimmed the public reads at Q25, and only in-frame beta chains were retained. CDR3 protein sequences are deduplicated, and each keeps its most common genes and DNA. The V and J calls, along with clone size, are taken from TCRdb and not from the paper's own processing. The sample table contains around 1.7 million distinct CDR3 sequences; only one count was recorded for about 28% of them. Of the sample, 6.5% to 8.5% is held by the ten largest clones.

The origin of this receptor is a woman in her twenties or thirties in good health. The sequenced sample consisted of blood. The sequence links TRBV6-5 to TRBJ2-5; 11 central nucleotides agree with TRBD2. The DNA sequence follows: TGTGCCAGCAGTTACACTAGCGGGGGTCAAGAGACCCAGTACTTC. Protein translation: CASSYTSGGQETQYF.